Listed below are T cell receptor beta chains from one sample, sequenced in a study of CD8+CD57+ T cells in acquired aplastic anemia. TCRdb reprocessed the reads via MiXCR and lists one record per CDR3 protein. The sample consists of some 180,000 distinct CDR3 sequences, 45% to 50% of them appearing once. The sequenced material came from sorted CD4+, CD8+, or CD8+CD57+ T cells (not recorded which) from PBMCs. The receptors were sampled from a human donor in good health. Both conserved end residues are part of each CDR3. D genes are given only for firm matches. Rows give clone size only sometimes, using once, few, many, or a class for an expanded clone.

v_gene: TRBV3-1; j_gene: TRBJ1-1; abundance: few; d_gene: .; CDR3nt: TGTGCCAGCAGCCAAGAAGTAGGGGGGACTGAAGCTTTCTTT; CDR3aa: CASSQEVGGTEAFF
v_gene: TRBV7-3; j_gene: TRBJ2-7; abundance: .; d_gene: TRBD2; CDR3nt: TGTGCCAGCAGCCGGACTAGCGGGGGCAATGACGAGCAGTACTTC; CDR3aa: CASSRTSGGNDEQYF
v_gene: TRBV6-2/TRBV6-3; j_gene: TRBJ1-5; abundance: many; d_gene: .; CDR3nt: TGTGCCAGCAGTTACGGACAGTTCGTGGCCCAGCATTTT; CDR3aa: CASSYGQFVAQHF
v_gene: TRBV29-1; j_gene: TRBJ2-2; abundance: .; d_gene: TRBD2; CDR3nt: TGCAGCGTTGGGATCGGGCTAGCGGGAGACACCGGGGAGCTGTTTTTT; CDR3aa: CSVGIGLAGDTGELFF
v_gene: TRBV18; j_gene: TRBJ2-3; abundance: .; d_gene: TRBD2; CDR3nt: TGTGCCAGCTCGCCCCCTAGCGGTCGGGGAGATACGCAGTATTTT; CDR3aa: CASSPPSGRGDTQYF
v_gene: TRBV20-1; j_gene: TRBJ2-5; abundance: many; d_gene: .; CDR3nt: TGCAGTGCTGGGGGCGGGGACCAAGAGACCCAGTACTTC; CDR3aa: CSAGGGDQETQYF
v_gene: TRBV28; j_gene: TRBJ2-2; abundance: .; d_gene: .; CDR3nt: TGTGCCAGCAGTTACACCCAAAACACCGGGGAGCTGTTTTTT; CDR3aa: CASSYTQNTGELFF
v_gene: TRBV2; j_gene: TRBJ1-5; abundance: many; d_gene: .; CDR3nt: TGTGCCAGCGGGGATCGTGGGTTCCCTTATAGCAATCAGCCCCAGCATTTT; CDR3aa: CASGDRGFPYSNQPQHF
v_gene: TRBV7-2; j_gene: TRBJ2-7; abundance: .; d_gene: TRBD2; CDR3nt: TGTGCCAGCAGCCTGAGGGCGGGAGTCTACGAGCAGTACTTC; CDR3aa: CASSLRAGVYEQYF
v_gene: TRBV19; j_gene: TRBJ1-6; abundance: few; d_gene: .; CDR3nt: TGTGCCAGTAGTATCGGGAGACAGATCTATAATTCACCCCTCCACTTT; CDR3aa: CASSIGRQIYNSPLHF
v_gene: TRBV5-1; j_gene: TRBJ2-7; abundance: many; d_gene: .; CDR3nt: TGCGCCAGCAGCTGGGGTGGCGGAGGCGCGGGCGAGCAGTACTTC; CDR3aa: CASSWGGGGAGEQYF
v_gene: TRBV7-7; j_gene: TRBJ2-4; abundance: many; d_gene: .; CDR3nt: TGTGCTAGGCGGAGGCTTTTAATAGCCAAAAACATTCAGTACTTC; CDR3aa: CARRRLLIAKNIQYF
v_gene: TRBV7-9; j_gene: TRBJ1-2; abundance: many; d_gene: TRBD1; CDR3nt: TGTGCCAGCAGCCGCGGGGGGACAGGGGGTGGCTACACCTTC; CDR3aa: CASSRGGTGGGYTF
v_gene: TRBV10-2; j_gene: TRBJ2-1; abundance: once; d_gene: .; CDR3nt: TGCGCCAGCAGTGAACAAACGACTAGTAATGAGCAGTTCTTC; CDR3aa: CASSEQTTSNEQFF
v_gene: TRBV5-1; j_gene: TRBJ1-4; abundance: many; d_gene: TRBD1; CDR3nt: TGCGCCAGCAGCTTGCCCCTCGGGACAGGGGGAAATGAAAAACTGTTTTTT; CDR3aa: CASSLPLGTGGNEKLFF
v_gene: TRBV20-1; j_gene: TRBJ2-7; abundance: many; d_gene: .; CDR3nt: TGCAGTGCAAAACTAGGGGTCTACGAGCAGTACTTC; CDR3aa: CSAKLGVYEQYF
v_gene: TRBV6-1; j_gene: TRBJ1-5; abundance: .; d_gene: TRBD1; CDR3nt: TGTGCCAGCAGTGAAGAGGGGGGACAGGGTAGTCAGCCCCAGCATTTT; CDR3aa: CASSEEGGQGSQPQHF
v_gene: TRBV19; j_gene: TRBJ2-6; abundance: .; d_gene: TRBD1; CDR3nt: TGTGCCAGTAGTTTGGACAGGGCTGGGGCCAACGTCCTGACTTTC; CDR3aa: CASSLDRAGANVLTF
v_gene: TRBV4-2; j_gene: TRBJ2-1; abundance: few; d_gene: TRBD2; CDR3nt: TGTGCCAGCAGCCAAGGCCCCGGGACTAGCGGATCCAATGAGCAGTTCTTC; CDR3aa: CASSQGPGTSGSNEQFF
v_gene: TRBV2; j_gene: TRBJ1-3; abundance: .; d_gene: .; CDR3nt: TGTGCCAGCAGTGAAAGCTTGAGCTCTGGAAACACCATATATTTT; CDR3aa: CASSESLSSGNTIYF
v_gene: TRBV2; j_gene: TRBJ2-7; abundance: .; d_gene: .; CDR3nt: TGTGCCAGCCTGGGGGGTCCCTACGAGCAGTACTTC; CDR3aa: CASLGGPYEQYF
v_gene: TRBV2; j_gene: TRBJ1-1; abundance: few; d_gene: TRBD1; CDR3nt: TGTGCCAGTGCGACAGGGTTGAACACTGAAGCTTTCTTT; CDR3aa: CASATGLNTEAFF
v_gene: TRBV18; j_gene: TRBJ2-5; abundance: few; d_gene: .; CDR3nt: TGTGCCAGCTCAGCACACACAGGGCAAGAGACCCAGTACTTC; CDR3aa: CASSAHTGQETQYF
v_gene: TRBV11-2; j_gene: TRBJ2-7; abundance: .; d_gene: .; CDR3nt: TGTGCCAGCAGCTTACAGTTAGTCGAGCAGTACTTC; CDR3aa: CASSLQLVEQYF
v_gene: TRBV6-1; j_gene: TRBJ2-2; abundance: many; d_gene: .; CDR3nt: TGTGCCAGCAGTCCCAGTCCCGGGGAGCTGTTTTTT; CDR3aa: CASSPSPGELFF
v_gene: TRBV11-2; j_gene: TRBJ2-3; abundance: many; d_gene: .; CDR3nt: TGTGCCAGCAGCTTACTCATTACAGATACGCAGTATTTT; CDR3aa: CASSLLITDTQYF
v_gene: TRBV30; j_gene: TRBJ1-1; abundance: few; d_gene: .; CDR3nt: TGTGCCTGGAGTGTACAAGGGGGGAACACTGAAGCTTTCTTT; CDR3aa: CAWSVQGGNTEAFF
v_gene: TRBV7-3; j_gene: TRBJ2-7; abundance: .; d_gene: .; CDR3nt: TGTGCCAGCACTCGGGAAACCTACGAGCAGTACTTC; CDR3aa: CASTRETYEQYF
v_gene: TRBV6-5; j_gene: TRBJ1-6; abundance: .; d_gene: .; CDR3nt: TGTGCCAGCAGTTACTCGTTAAGGGGTTCACCCCTCCACTTT; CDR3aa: CASSYSLRGSPLHF
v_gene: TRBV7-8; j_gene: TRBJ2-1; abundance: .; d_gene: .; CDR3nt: TGTGCCAGCAGCTTCGTGGCGGAGGAGCAGTTCTTC; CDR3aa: CASSFVAEEQFF